This T cell receptor beta chain was found in a study of T-cell memory formation after mild COVID-19. In the study overall: TCR clusters showed largely donor specificity. Study-wide findings and caveats: Those CD4+ clones that contracted were mainly in CM and EM (CD8+ ones in EMRA).

The 5'RACE method, run with constant-segment primers, produced TCR alpha and TCR beta cDNA libraries (carrying sample barcodes and UMIs). TCRdb independently ran MiXCR on the 5' RACE reads; one entry per CDR3 protein. The sample includes fewer than 700,000 distinct CDR3 sequences, roughly 17% seen only once; the top ten take around 12%. Trimming removed 10 bases at V and 0 bases at J, with 10 bases between. This CDR3 has 13 amino acids. Germline CDR1 and CDR2: MNHEY and SVGAGI. Notes on this clonotype: Its cognate antigen is unknown.

The gene calls are TRBV6-5 and TRBJ2-1; D unresolved. The clonotype originates from an adult woman who had mild COVID-19 (a few samples of this study predate the infection). Cell type and time point are not known. The sequencing sample was made of PBMCs or a T cell subset sorted from them (not recorded which). The CDR3 loop reads CATQKGSYNEQFF. CDR3 nucleotides: TGTGCCACCCAAAAAGGCTCCTACAATGAGCAGTTCTTC.